The 15 T cell receptor beta chains below come from one sample, sequenced in a study of PD-1 blockade in classical Hodgkin lymphoma. Time point in this sample: cycle 4 day 1 (C4D1), after five to seven weeks of nivolumab. Every single patient, without exception, relapsed after autologous stem cell transplantation, and brentuximab vedotin exposure varied. TCRdb keeps only in-frame clones here, not all; method: immunoSEQ multiplex PCR. The sample has around 90,000 clones; around four fifths are singletons. The material was peripheral blood mononuclear cells (PBMCs), obtained before the fourth cycle of nivolumab. These receptors came from a human donor with classical Hodgkin lymphoma.

The genes are TRBV19 and TRBJ1-2, with D hard to call. This CDR3 has 15 amino acids. Germline CDR1 and CDR2: LNHDA and SQIVND (reference sequence). The V end was cut by 0 bases, the J end by 8 bases, with 16 bases between. The CDR3 loop reads CASSIERANLFGYTF. The CDR3 DNA reads as TGTGCCAGTAGTATAGAAAGGGCGAACCTCTTCGGCTACACCTTC.

The chain employs TRBV7-3 and TRBJ1-6; possibly TRBD1 for D (5 bases). V was clipped by 2 bases and J by 7 bases, with 6 bases between them. The length of the CDR3 is 13 residues. Germline V gene data show CDR1 as SGHTA and CDR2 as FQGTGA. CDR3 region: CASSLDRNSPLHF. DNA for the CDR3: TGTGCCAGCAGCTTAGACAGAAATTCACCCCTCCACTTT.

Turning to this clone: At the DNA level, this CDR3 is encoded by other sequences in the same sample as well. This chain's CDR3 is CASSTGGSTDTQYF. CDR3 DNA: TGTGCCAGTAGCACGGGGGGCAGCACAGATACGCAGTATTTT. The chain has TRBV19 and TRBJ2-3, with D tentatively TRBD2 (7 bases). From germline, CDR1 is LNHDA and CDR2 SQIVND (reference sequence). Deletions cut 6 bases from V and 0 bases from J, with 10 bases between. CDR3 length: 14 residues.

The chain employs TRBV6-5 and TRBJ1-3, with D tentatively TRBD1 (5 bases). Germline V lookup: CDR1 MNHEY, CDR2 SVGAGI. Trimming left V 6 bases short and J 3 bases short, with 12 bases between. CDR3 size: 14 residues. DNA for the CDR3: TGTGCCAGCAGCCGGTGGCAGGGTGGAAACACCATATATTTT. Its translation is CASSRWQGGNTIYF.

The chain uses TRBV29-1 and TRBJ2-5, with 10 nucleotides matching TRBD1. Germline loops: CDR1 SQVTM, CDR2 ANQGSEA. The CDR3 is 13 residues long. V shed 7 bases and J 7 bases; nucleotides not matched to a gene: 9. The CDR3 DNA reads TGCAGCGGAGACCGGACAGGGGGACGGACCCAGTACTTC. Translation gives CSGDRTGGRTQYF.

This chain links TRBV2 with TRBJ1-4; possibly TRBD1 for D (5 bases). The CDR3 runs 14 residues. The germline V gene encodes CDR1 SNHLY and CDR2 FYNNEI. V was trimmed by 10 bases and J by 0 bases, leaving 12 bases between them. For the CDR3, the DNA is TGTGCCACCAAGGAGGACACAACTAATGAAAAACTGTTTTTT. This translates into CATKEDTTNEKLFF.

The sample holds a few counts of this clone. In nucleotides, the CDR3 is TGTGCCAGCAGCTTGGAGGCAGCCTACGAGCAGTACTTC. As protein: CASSLEAAYEQYF. This chain links TRBV5-4 with TRBJ2-7, with unresolved D. Germline V lookup: CDR1 SGHNT, CDR2 YYREEE (reference sequence). V shed 0 bases and J shed 2 bases, with 6 bases lying between them. CDR3 length: 13 residues.

The rearrangement links TRBV6-6 to TRBJ2-7; D is perhaps TRBD2 (8 bases). V was trimmed by 8 bases and J by 6 bases, leaving 17 bases between them. Looked up from germline, CDR1 is MNHNY and CDR2 is SVGAGI (reference sequence). The CDR3 has 13 amino acids. The chain's CDR3 is CASAGGGGREQYF. DNA of the CDR3: TGTGCCAGCGCGGGGGGAGGGGGCCGCGAGCAGTACTTC.

J is TRBJ2-7 and V is TRBV5-6; TRBD1 agrees at 10 bases. The CDR3 contains 15 residues. The V and J ends lost 4 bases and 1 base, in that order; junction bases with no gene match: 5. CDR1 is SGHDT and CDR2 is YYEEEE in the germline V gene. The CDR3 nucleotides are TGTGCCAGCAGCGCCGGGACAGGGGCTTCCTACGAGCAGTACTTC. It encodes CASSAGTGASYEQYF. Supplemented by reference TRBV5-6 and TRBJ2-7, the full variable domain reads DAGVTQSPTHLIKTRGQQVTLRCSPKSGHDTVSWYQQALGQGPQFIFQYYEEEERQRGNFPDRFSGHQFPNYSSELNVNALLLGDSALYLCASSAGTGASYEQYFGPGTRLTVT.

The chain recombines TRBV6-5 with TRBJ1-2, with D uncertain. The length of the CDR3 is 13 residues. The germline CDR1 and CDR2 sequences are MNHEY and SVGAGI. Trimming removed 2 bases from V and 4 bases from J, with 8 bases in between. In DNA, the CDR3 is TGTGCCAGCAGTTACGGCGGAACCTATGGCTACACCTTC. Encoded protein: CASSYGGTYGYTF.

The V call is TRBV30, the J call TRBJ2-3; D unclear. In germline, CDR1 is GTSNPN, CDR2 SVGIG (reference sequence). This CDR3 is 12 amino acids long. V shed 2 bases and J shed 2 bases, with 5 bases lying between them. The CDR3 DNA is TGTGCCTGGAGTCCACCCACAGATACGCAGTATTTT. This translates into CAWSPPTDTQYF.

This clone was observed at least ten times. The V call is TRBV29-1, the J call TRBJ1-5; the match to TRBD1 covers 9 bases. This CDR3 is built from 13 residues. Germline CDR1 and CDR2: SQVTM and ANQGSEA. Trimming removed 6 bases from V and 6 bases from J; junction bases left unmatched: 6. DNA of the CDR3: TGCAGCGTCCGGACAGGGGTCGGTCAGCCCCAGCATTTT. Translating it yields CSVRTGVGQPQHF.

The chain has TRBV10-3 and TRBJ1-1; 12 nucleotides align to TRBD1. CDR1 and CDR2 from the germline V gene are ENHRY and SYGVKD. V lost 5 bases, J lost 5 bases, and 6 bases stayed unmatched. The CDR3 has 15 amino acids. The CDR3 is CAISWDRGQETEAFF. CDR3 coding DNA: TGTGCCATCAGTTGGGACAGGGGGCAAGAGACTGAAGCTTTCTTT.

This clone was seen a few times. The V call is TRBV18, the J call TRBJ1-5; possible D gene TRBD1, 5 bases. The CDR3 contains 13 residues. Germline CDR1 reads KGHSH; CDR2 reads LQKENI. Trimming shortened V by 2 bases and J by 5 bases, and 7 bases separated the two germline ends. CDR3 nucleotides: TGTGCCAGCTCACCAATAGGGGATCAGCCCCAGCATTTT. It is translated as CASSPIGDQPQHF.

This chain joins TRBV27 and TRBJ1-3, with D uncertain. This CDR3 is built from 14 residues. Trimming removed 2 bases at V and 1 base at J, with 6 bases between. Germline V gene sequence: CDR1 MNHEY, CDR2 SMNVEV (reference sequence). Here the CDR3 DNA reads TGTGCCAGCAGTTTAACCTGGTCTGGAAACACCATATATTTT. Its protein is CASSLTWSGNTIYF.